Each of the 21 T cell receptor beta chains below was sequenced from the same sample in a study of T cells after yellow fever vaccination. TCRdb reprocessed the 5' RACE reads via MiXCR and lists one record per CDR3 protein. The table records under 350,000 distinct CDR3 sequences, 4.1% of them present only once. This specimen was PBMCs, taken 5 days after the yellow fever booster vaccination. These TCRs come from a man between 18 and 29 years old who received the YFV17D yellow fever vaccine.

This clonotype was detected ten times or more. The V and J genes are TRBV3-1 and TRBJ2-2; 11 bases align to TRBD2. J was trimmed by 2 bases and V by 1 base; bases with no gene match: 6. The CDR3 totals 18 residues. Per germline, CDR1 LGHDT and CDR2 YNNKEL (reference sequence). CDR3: CASSQGKTSGANTGELFF. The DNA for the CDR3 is TGTGCCAGCAGCCAAGGGAAGACTAGCGGGGCTAACACCGGGGAGCTGTTTTTT.

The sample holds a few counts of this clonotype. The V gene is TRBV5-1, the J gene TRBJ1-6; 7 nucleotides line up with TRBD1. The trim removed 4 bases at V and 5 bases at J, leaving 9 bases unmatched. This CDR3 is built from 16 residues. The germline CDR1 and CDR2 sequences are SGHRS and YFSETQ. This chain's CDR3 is CASSPKGAQDNSPLHF. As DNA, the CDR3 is TGCGCCAGCAGCCCGAAGGGGGCTCAGGATAATTCACCCCTCCACTTT.

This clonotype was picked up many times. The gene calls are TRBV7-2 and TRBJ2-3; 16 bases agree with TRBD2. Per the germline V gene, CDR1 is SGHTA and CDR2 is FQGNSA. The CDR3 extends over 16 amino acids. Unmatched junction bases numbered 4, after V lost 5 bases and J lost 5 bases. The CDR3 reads CASSLGLAGGIDTQYF. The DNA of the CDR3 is TGTGCCAGCAGCCTGGGACTAGCGGGGGGGATAGATACGCAGTATTTT.

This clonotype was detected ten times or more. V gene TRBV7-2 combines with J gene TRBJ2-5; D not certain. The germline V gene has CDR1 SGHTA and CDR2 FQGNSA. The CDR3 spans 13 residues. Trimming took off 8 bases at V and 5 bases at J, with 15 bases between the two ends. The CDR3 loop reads CASGPMGMETQYF. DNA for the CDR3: TGTGCCAGCGGCCCTATGGGGATGGAGACCCAGTACTTC.

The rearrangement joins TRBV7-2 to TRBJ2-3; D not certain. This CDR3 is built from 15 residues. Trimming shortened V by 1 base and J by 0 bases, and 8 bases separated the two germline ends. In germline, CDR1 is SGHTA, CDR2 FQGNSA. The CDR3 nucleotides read TGTGCCAGCAGCTTAGTGCCCACAAGCACAGATACGCAGTATTTT. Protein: CASSLVPTSTDTQYF.

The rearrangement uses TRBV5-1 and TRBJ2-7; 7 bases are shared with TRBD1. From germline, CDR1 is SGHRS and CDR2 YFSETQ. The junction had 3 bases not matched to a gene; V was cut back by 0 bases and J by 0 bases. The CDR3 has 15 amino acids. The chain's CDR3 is CASSLGQGNSYEQYV. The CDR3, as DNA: TGCGCCAGCAGCTTGGGACAGGGCAACTCCTACGAGCAGTACGTC.

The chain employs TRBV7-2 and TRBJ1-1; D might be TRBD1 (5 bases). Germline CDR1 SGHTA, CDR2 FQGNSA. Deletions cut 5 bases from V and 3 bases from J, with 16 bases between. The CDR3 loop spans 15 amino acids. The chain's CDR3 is CASSESRVSYTEAFF. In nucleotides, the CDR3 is TGTGCCAGCAGCGAGAGCAGGGTGTCGTACACTGAAGCTTTCTTT.

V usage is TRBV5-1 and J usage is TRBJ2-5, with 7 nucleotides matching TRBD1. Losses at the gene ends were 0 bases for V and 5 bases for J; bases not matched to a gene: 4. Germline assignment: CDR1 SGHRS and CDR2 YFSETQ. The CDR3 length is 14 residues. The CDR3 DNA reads TGCGCCAGCAGCTTGGAGAGGGGGCAGGAGACCCAGTACTTC. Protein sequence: CASSLERGQETQYF.

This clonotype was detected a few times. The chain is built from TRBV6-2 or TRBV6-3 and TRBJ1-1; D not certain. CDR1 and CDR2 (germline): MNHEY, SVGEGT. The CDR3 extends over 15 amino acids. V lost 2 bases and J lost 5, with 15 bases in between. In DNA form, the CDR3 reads TGTGCCAGCAGTTACGCGGTTTTTGGGAAGACTGAAGCTTTCTTT. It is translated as CASSYAVFGKTEAFF.

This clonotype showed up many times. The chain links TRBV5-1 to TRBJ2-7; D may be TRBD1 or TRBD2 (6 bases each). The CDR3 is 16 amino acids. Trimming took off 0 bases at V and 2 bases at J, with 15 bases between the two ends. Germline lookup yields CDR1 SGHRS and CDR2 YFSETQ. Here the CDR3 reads CASSLAGGTGPYEQYF. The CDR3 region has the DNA TGCGCCAGCAGCTTGGCCGGGGGCACAGGCCCCTACGAGCAGTACTTC.

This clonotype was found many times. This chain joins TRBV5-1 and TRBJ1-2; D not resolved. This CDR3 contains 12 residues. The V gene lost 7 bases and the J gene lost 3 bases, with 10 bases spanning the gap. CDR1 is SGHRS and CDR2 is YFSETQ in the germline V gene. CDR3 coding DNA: TGCGCCAGCTCCTCGGATGACTATGGCTACACCTTC. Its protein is CASSSDDYGYTF.

DNA of the CDR3: TGCGCCAGCAGCTTCCCACCGAGGGGGGTGAAAGAGACCCAGTACTTC. It yields the protein CASSFPPRGVKETQYF. V and J are TRBV5-1 and TRBJ2-5, with D perhaps being TRBD1 or TRBD2 (6 bases each). CDR1 and CDR2 from the germline V gene are SGHRS and YFSETQ. The V end was cut by 2 bases, the J end by 3 bases, with 17 bases between. The CDR3 is made up of 16 amino acids. Complete variable domain (other parts from reference TRBV5-1 and TRBJ2-5): KAGVTQTPRYLIKTRGQQVTLSCSPISGHRSVSWYQQTPGQGLQFLFEYFSETQRNKGNFPGRFSGRQFSNSRSEMNVSTLELGDSALYLCASSFPPRGVKETQYFGPGTRLLVL.

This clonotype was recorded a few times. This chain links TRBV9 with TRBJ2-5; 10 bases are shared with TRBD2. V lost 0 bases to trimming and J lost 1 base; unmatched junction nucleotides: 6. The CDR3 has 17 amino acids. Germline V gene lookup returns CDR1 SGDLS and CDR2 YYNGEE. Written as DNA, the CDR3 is TGTGCCAGCAGCGTAGGGCTTACTAGCGGGGCCCAAGAGACCCAGTACTTC. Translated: CASSVGLTSGAQETQYF.

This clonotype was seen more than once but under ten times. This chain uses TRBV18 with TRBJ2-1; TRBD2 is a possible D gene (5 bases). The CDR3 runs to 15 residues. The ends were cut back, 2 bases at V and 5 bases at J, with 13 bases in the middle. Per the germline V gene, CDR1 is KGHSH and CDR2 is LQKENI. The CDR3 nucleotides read TGTGCCAGCTCACCATTGGCGGGCGTAAACAATGAGCAGTTCTTC. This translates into CASSPLAGVNNEQFF.

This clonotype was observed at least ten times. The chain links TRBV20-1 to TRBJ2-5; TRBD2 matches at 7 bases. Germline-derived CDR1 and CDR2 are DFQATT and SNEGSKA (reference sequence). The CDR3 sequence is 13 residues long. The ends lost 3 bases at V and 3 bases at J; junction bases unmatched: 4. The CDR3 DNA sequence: TGCAGTGCTAGGGGCGGGGGAGAAGAGACCCAGTACTTC. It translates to CSARGGGEETQYF.

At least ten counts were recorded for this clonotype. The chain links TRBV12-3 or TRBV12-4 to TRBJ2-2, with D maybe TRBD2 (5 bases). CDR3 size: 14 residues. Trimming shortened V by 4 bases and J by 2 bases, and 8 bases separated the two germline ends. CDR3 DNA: TGTGCCAGCAGTTGGACGGGAAACACCGGGGAGCTGTTTTTT. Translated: CASSWTGNTGELFF.

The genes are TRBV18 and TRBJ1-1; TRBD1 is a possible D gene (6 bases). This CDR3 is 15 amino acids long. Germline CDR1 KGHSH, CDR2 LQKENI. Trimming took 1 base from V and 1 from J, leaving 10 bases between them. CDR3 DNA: TGTGCCAGCTCACCACTCAGGGGCGGGAACACTGAAGCTTTCTTT. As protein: CASSPLRGGNTEAFF.

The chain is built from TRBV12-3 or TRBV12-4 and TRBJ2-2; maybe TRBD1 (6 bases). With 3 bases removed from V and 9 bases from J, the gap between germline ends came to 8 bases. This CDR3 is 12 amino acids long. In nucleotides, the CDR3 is TGTGCCAGCAGTTTGGGGGCGTGGGAGCTGTTTTTT. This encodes CASSLGAWELFF.

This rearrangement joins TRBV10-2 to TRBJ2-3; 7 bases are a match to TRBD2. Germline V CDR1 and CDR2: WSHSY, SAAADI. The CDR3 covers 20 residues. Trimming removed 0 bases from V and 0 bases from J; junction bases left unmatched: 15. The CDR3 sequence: CASSESFVAGYPASTDTQYF. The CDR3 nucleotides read TGCGCCAGCAGTGAGTCCTTCGTAGCGGGCTACCCAGCTAGCACAGATACGCAGTATTTT.

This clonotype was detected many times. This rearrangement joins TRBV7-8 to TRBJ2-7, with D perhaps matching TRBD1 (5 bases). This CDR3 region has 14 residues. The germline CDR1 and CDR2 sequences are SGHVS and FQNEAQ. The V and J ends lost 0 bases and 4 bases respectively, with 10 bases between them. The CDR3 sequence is CASSLALGAYEQYV. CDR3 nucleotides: TGTGCCAGCAGCTTAGCGCTTGGGGCTTACGAGCAGTACGTC.

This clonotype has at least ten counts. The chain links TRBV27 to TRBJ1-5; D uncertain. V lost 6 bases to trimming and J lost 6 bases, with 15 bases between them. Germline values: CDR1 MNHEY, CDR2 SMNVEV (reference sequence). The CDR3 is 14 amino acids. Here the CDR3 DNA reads TGTGCCAGCAGAGCCCGGCCTGCCAGTCAGCCCCAGCATTTT. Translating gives CASRARPASQPQHF.